This entry lists 18 T cell receptor beta chains sequenced from one sample in a study of technical replicates of blood from a few donors. Repertoires were generated with immunoSEQ multiplex PCR, while TCRdb's copy carries only in-frame clones and drops some. The sample lists around 84,000 clones, roughly 97% occurring once. Sequenced material: T cells isolated from PBMCs. These receptors all stem from a human donor in good health.

Notes on this clone: Other DNA sequences of this sample code for an identical CDR3. This rearrangement joins TRBV13 to TRBJ2-7; tentatively, D is TRBD2 (5 bases). This CDR3 is 14 amino acids long. Per germline, CDR1 PRHDT and CDR2 FYEKMQ (reference sequence). Trimming took 5 bases from V and 0 from J, leaving 11 bases between them. In nucleotides, the CDR3 is TGTGCCAGCAGCCGCGGACTTAGCTCCTACGAGCAGTACTTC. It translates to CASSRGLSSYEQYF.

The table lists this clone with a few counts. V is TRBV7-9 and J is TRBJ1-5, with 7 bases aligning to TRBD1. V lost 5 bases and J lost 0; bases outside the gene matches: 4. CDR3 size: 15 residues. Germline values: CDR1 SEHNR, CDR2 FQNEAQ (reference sequence). The CDR3 spells CASSQGQNSNQPQHF. The CDR3 DNA is TGTGCCAGCAGCCAGGGACAGAATAGCAATCAGCCCCAGCATTTT.

This rearrangement joins TRBV5-1 to TRBJ2-7; possible D gene TRBD2, 6 bases. Germline V gives CDR1 SGHRS, CDR2 YFSETQ. The CDR3 spans 15 residues. The V end lost 2 bases, the J end lost 3 bases, and 15 bases lay between the germline ends. The CDR3 DNA is TGCGCCAGCAGCTTCGCTTCGGGGGTGGACTACGAGCAGTACTTC. This sequence encodes CASSFASGVDYEQYF.

A single count supports this clone. The chain uses TRBV4-1 and TRBJ1-1; the match to TRBD1 covers 7 bases. The germline V gene encodes CDR1 MGHRA and CDR2 YSYEKL. The CDR3 runs to 18 residues. V lost 0 bases to trimming and J lost 1 base; unmatched junction nucleotides: 11. In DNA, the CDR3 is TGCGCCAGCAGCCAAGATCCTGGACAGGCACCGGCGAACACTGAAGCTTTCTTT. It codes for CASSQDPGQAPANTEAFF.

The chain combines TRBV15 with TRBJ2-7, with D possibly matching TRBD1 (6 bases). The germline V gene has CDR1 LNHNV and CDR2 YYDKDF (reference sequence). V lost 5 bases to trimming and J lost 2 bases, with 13 bases between them. The CDR3 totals 14 residues. CDR3 coding DNA: TGTGCCACCAGCCCCCGGACAGAAACCTACGAGCAGTACTTC. Translated, it gives CATSPRTETYEQYF.

The chain employs TRBV4-1 and TRBJ2-7; D possibly corresponds to TRBD1 (5 bases). Germline values: CDR1 MGHRA, CDR2 YSYEKL. V lost 1 base to trimming and J lost 2 bases, with 9 bases between them. CDR3 size: 14 residues. The CDR3 DNA reads as TGCGCCAGCAGCCAAGTCCCAGGGACCTACGAGCAGTACTTC. Translated: CASSQVPGTYEQYF.

This clone is a singleton in its sample. The V call is TRBV19, the J call TRBJ1-2, with 8 bases identical to TRBD1. Germline CDR1 and CDR2: LNHDA and SQIVND (reference sequence). V lost 5 bases, J lost 5 bases, and 7 bases stayed unmatched. The CDR3 is 14 amino acids. This CDR3 is CASSLIDRGYGYTF. The CDR3 nucleotides are TGTGCCAGTAGTTTGATAGACAGGGGATATGGCTACACCTTC.

The chain recombines TRBV11-3 with TRBJ1-6; TRBD1 agrees at 8 bases. Germline V gene data show CDR1 as SGHNT and CDR2 as YENEEA. This CDR3 is built from 16 residues. With V trimmed by 3 bases and J by 8 bases, 9 bases remained unmatched. For the CDR3, the DNA is TGTGCCAGCAGCTTTGGGGACAGGATTACGGATTCACCCCTCCACTTT. The encoded protein is CASSFGDRITDSPLHF.

V and J are TRBV11-2 and TRBJ1-2; no firm D call. The CDR3 runs 13 residues. The germline V gene encodes CDR1 SGHAT and CDR2 FQNNGV. V lost 2 bases, J lost 6 bases, and 10 bases lay in between. Here the CDR3 reads CASSLLNINGYTF. The CDR3 DNA reads as TGTGCCAGCAGCTTATTGAACATCAATGGCTACACCTTC.

The V gene is TRBV6-1, the J gene TRBJ1-1; D call uncertain. Trimming took off 2 bases at V and 0 bases at J, with 10 bases between the two ends. The CDR3 length is 15 residues. Germline CDR1 is MNHNS and CDR2 is SASEGT. The CDR3 reads CASSEREGLNTEAFF. The CDR3 bases are TGTGCCAGCAGTGAACGGGAAGGGTTGAACACTGAAGCTTTCTTT.

This sequence joins TRBV5-1 and TRBJ2-7; D remains ambiguous. Germline V lookup: CDR1 SGHRS, CDR2 YFSETQ. This CDR3 is 13 amino acids long. The V end lost 7 bases, the J end lost 0 bases, and 11 bases lay between the germline ends. CDR3 DNA: TGCGCCAGCGGGCACGGTTCCTCCTACGAGCAGTACTTC. Translation gives CASGHGSSYEQYF.

The chain combines TRBV6-6 with TRBJ1-2; TRBD1 matches at 7 bases. Germline V gene sequence: CDR1 MNHNY, CDR2 SVGAGI (reference sequence). Losses at the gene ends were 9 bases for V and 10 bases for J; bases not matched to a gene: 20. The CDR3 has 15 amino acids. This CDR3 is CASRMDSWTGLHYTF. CDR3 DNA: TGTGCCAGTCGGATGGACAGTTGGACAGGACTTCACTACACCTTC.

This chain connects TRBV30 to TRBJ1-5; D is undetermined. The CDR3 contains 15 residues. Trimming took off 3 bases at V and 7 bases at J, with 19 bases between the two ends. Germline V gene lookup returns CDR1 GTSNPN and CDR2 SVGIG (reference sequence). The CDR3 reads CAWSPEGRRNQPQHF. CDR3 coding DNA: TGTGCCTGGAGCCCTGAGGGCCGGAGAAACCAGCCCCAGCATTTT.

V gene TRBV19 combines with J gene TRBJ2-1; possible D gene TRBD2, 6 bases. The CDR3 length is 17 residues. Germline V gene lookup returns CDR1 LNHDA and CDR2 SQIVND (reference sequence). The V and J ends lost 7 bases and 4 bases respectively, with 23 bases between them. Written as DNA, the CDR3 is TGTGCCAGTACAACCCATTCCCTACTAGCAGGATACAATGAGCAGTTCTTC. It translates to CASTTHSLLAGYNEQFF.

The J gene is TRBJ1-1, the V gene TRBV11-2; D possibly corresponds to TRBD1 (5 bases). CDR3 size: 15 residues. With 1 base removed from V and 10 bases from J, the gap between germline ends came to 19 bases. The germline V gene encodes CDR1 SGHAT and CDR2 FQNNGV. The CDR3, as DNA: TGTGCCAGCAGCTTAGTATCCGGGACTCCAGGTGTAGCTTTCTTT. Its translation: CASSLVSGTPGVAFF. Combining the CDR3 with reference TRBV11-2 and TRBJ1-1 gives the whole variable domain EAGVAQSPRYKIIEKRQSVAFWCNPISGHATLYWYQQILGQGPKLLIQFQNNGVVDDSQLPKDRFSAERLKGVDSTLKIQPAKLEDSAVYLCASSLVSGTPGVAFFGQGTRLTVV.

The chain has TRBV7-9 and TRBJ2-7; D not certain. The CDR3 consists of 13 residues. Germline CDR1 and CDR2: SEHNR and FQNEAQ (reference sequence). V was shortened by 8 bases and J by 3 bases, with 14 bases between the two germline ends. The CDR3 DNA is TGTGCCAGCGGTCGACCTCACTACTACGAGCAGTACTTC. It codes for CASGRPHYYEQYF.

This rearrangement joins TRBV4-1 to TRBJ2-2; 7 positions match TRBD1. This CDR3 is built from 15 residues. Germline CDR1 MGHRA, CDR2 YSYEKL. V was clipped by 5 bases and J by 3 bases; unmatched bases: 6. The CDR3 loop reads CASSVRQGYTGELFF. CDR3 nucleotide sequence: TGCGCCAGCAGCGTGCGACAGGGTTACACCGGGGAGCTGTTTTTT.

The chain combines TRBV29-1 with TRBJ2-1, with a tentative D call TRBD2 (6 bases). Germline values: CDR1 SQVTM, CDR2 ANQGSEA. This CDR3 has 14 amino acids. Trimming cost V 5 bases and J 2 bases, with 13 bases left between them. CDR3 residues: CSVPSEYAYNEQFF. The CDR3 DNA sequence: TGCAGCGTTCCTAGCGAATACGCCTACAATGAGCAGTTCTTC.